These 21 T cell receptor beta chains originate from one sample sequenced in a study of T-cell memory formation after mild COVID-19. Each CDR3 protein gets one entry after TCRdb re-called the 5' RACE reads with MiXCR. The sample yields 500,000 to 650,000 distinct CDR3 sequences, less than 25% seen once. Sequenced input: PBMCs or a T cell subset sorted from them (not recorded which). Source of these receptors: an adult woman who had mild COVID-19 (a few samples of this study predate the infection). Cell type and time point are not known.

This clonotype was seen a handful of times. V and J are TRBV19 and TRBJ1-2; D is perhaps TRBD1 (6 bases). Germline V gene sequence: CDR1 LNHDA, CDR2 SQIVND (reference sequence). Trimming shortened V by 3 bases and J by 8 bases, and 13 bases separated the two germline ends. CDR3 length: 13 residues. The CDR3 region is CASSMGATRGYTF. In DNA form, the CDR3 reads TGTGCCAGTAGTATGGGGGCAACGAGGGGCTACACCTTC.

This chain joins TRBV24-1 and TRBJ2-4, with D possibly being TRBD1 or TRBD2 (5 bases each). The ends were cut back, 1 base at V and 1 base at J, with 7 bases in the middle. There are 15 residues in the CDR3. From germline, CDR1 is KGHDR and CDR2 SFDVKD. CDR3 amino acids: CATSDFRDAKNIQYF. The CDR3 region has the DNA TGTGCCACCAGTGATTTCAGGGACGCCAAAAACATTCAGTACTTC.

The rearrangement links TRBV5-1 to TRBJ2-1; D is possibly TRBD2 (6 bases). V was trimmed by 4 bases and J by 5 bases, leaving 16 bases between them. The germline gives CDR1 SGHRS, CDR2 YFSETQ. This CDR3 region has 15 residues. DNA of the CDR3: TGCGCCAGCAGCCCCTTTTCTAGCGAGCACAATGAGCAGTTCTTC. It yields the protein CASSPFSSEHNEQFF.

The V and J genes are TRBV4-1 and TRBJ2-7; 12 nucleotides match TRBD2. This CDR3 contains 16 residues. The germline gives CDR1 MGHRA, CDR2 YSYEKL. V was pared by 1 base and J by 0 bases, with 1 base of the junction left unmatched. CDR3 loop: CASSQGTSGNSYEQYF. The CDR3 DNA reads TGCGCCAGCAGCCAAGGGACTAGCGGGAACTCCTACGAGCAGTACTTC.

This clonotype was detected a few times. J is TRBJ2-3 and V is TRBV7-6; a possible D gene is TRBD2 (6 bases). Between the trimmed V and J ends, which lost 5 bases and 5 bases, there was a span of 14 bases. Per the germline V gene, CDR1 is SGHVS and CDR2 is FNYEAQ. The CDR3 has 14 amino acids. CDR3 protein: CASSLRTNRDTQYF. In nucleotides, the CDR3 is TGTGCCAGCAGCCTCCGGACTAACCGAGATACGCAGTATTTT.

The chain links TRBV27 to TRBJ2-7; 9 positions agree with TRBD2. The germline V gene encodes CDR1 MNHEY and CDR2 SMNVEV (reference sequence). This CDR3 contains 13 residues. J lost 3 bases, V lost 8 bases, and 5 bases had no gene match. This chain's CDR3 is CASRAGGGYEQYF. CDR3 coding DNA: TGTGCCAGCCGGGCGGGAGGGGGCTACGAGCAGTACTTC.

The CDR3 spells CASVSGRVSYNEQFF. CDR3 coding DNA: TGTGCCAGCGTTAGCGGGAGAGTCTCCTACAATGAGCAGTTCTTC. The chain joins TRBV12-3 or TRBV12-4 to TRBJ2-1; 9 nucleotides align to TRBD2. The CDR3 length is 15 residues. V was clipped by 8 bases and J by 0 bases; unmatched bases: 5.

This sequence joins TRBV7-9 and TRBJ1-2; 8 bases match TRBD1. Trimming removed 5 bases from V and 1 base from J; junction bases left unmatched: 6. This CDR3 contains 15 residues. The germline gives CDR1 SEHNR, CDR2 FQNEAQ (reference sequence). The CDR3 loop is CASSKGGQDNYGYTF. CDR3 sequence (DNA): TGTGCCAGCAGCAAAGGGGGACAGGATAACTATGGCTACACCTTC.

This clonotype came up a few times. The V gene is TRBV5-4, the J gene TRBJ2-1; a weak D match, TRBD2 (6 bases). The CDR3 length is 15 residues. Germline CDR1 is SGHNT and CDR2 is YYREEE (reference sequence). V shed 5 bases and J shed 2 bases, with 14 bases lying between them. The CDR3 bases are TGTGCCAGCAGGTGGGAGGAGTGGGCCTACAATGAGCAGTTCTTC. This gives the protein CASRWEEWAYNEQFF.

This rearrangement joins TRBV7-6 to TRBJ2-3, with D possibly matching TRBD2 (6 bases). There are 17 residues in the CDR3. Trimming left V 2 bases short and J 6 bases short, with 21 bases between. Looked up from germline, CDR1 is SGHVS and CDR2 is FNYEAQ. CDR3 bases: TGTGCCAGCAGCTTATCCCCGAGGAGGGGTTCTTGGGATACGCAGTATTTT. The encoded protein is CASSLSPRRGSWDTQYF.

The V and J genes are TRBV7-9 and TRBJ2-6; either TRBD1 or TRBD2 may supply D (5 bases each). Looked up from germline, CDR1 is SEHNR and CDR2 is FQNEAQ (reference sequence). V gave up 5 bases and J gave up 0 bases, with 17 bases separating them. The CDR3 contains 18 residues. In DNA form, the CDR3 reads TGTGCCAGCAGCGGGGTGGGGGACGGTGGCTCTGGGGCCAACGTCCTGACTTTC. Protein: CASSGVGDGGSGANVLTF.

The chain uses TRBV7-2 and TRBJ2-1, with unresolved D. The V end lost 1 base, the J end lost 5 bases, and 9 bases lay between the germline ends. The germline V gene has CDR1 SGHTA and CDR2 FQGNSA. This CDR3 contains 14 residues. The CDR3: CASSLVRKHNEQFF. The CDR3 DNA is TGTGCCAGCAGCTTAGTTCGCAAACACAATGAGCAGTTCTTC.

This clonotype came up once. The chain links TRBV5-1 to TRBJ1-1; no firm D call. Germline V gene sequence: CDR1 SGHRS, CDR2 YFSETQ. Between the trimmed V and J ends, which lost 0 bases and 1 base, there was a span of 10 bases. CDR3 size: 15 residues. The CDR3: CASSLDGRPNTEAFF. DNA for the CDR3: TGCGCCAGCAGCTTGGACGGACGGCCGAACACTGAAGCTTTCTTT.

This clonotype was recorded at least ten times. V usage is TRBV5-1 and J usage is TRBJ1-2; no reliable D call. V was pared by 5 bases and J by 8 bases, with 13 bases between. The CDR3 contains 12 residues. Per the germline V gene, CDR1 is SGHRS and CDR2 is YFSETQ. The CDR3 DNA reads as TGCGCCAGCAGTGAGCTCGGCGTCGGCTACACCTTC. This sequence encodes CASSELGVGYTF.

This clonotype was picked up a small number of times. The junction departs from germline at one end; a sequencing error may be responsible. The rearrangement uses TRBV6-2 or TRBV6-3 and TRBJ2-2; 9 nucleotides match TRBD2. Germline V gene lookup returns CDR1 MNHEY and CDR2 SVGEGT. The CDR3 has 14 amino acids. The CDR3 region is CAGRPAGGPGELFF. The CDR3 nucleotides read TGTGCCGGCAGGCCCGCGGGAGGGCCCGGGGAGCTGTTTTTT.

This clonotype was recorded many times. This chain links TRBV24-1 with TRBJ2-1; 10 bases are shared with TRBD2. CDR1 and CDR2 from the germline V gene are KGHDR and SFDVKD. V shed 3 bases, J shed 10 bases, and the junction held 5 bases outside the gene matches. The CDR3 spans 14 residues. CDR3 amino acids: CATSDPAGGWEQFF. The CDR3 region has the DNA TGTGCCACCAGTGATCCAGCGGGAGGGTGGGAGCAGTTCTTC.

This clonotype has a handful of counts. V usage is TRBV5-1 and J usage is TRBJ2-7; TRBD1 agrees at 8 bases. Germline lookup yields CDR1 SGHRS and CDR2 YFSETQ. Germline trimming cut 4 bases from V and 0 bases from J; bases unmatched to any gene: 6. The CDR3 contains 15 residues. The CDR3 region is CASSQGAAGSYEQYF. The CDR3 DNA follows: TGCGCCAGCAGCCAGGGGGCCGCCGGCTCCTACGAGCAGTACTTC.

This clonotype occurred a few times. The CDR3, as DNA: TGTGCCAGCAGCCAAGAACTACAAGGTCTCACAGATACGCAGTATTTT. It yields the protein CASSQELQGLTDTQYF. The V call is TRBV3-1, the J call TRBJ2-3; D not certain. The CDR3 has 16 residues. Trimming took off 0 bases at V and 2 bases at J, with 12 bases between the two ends. Germline CDR1 LGHDT, CDR2 YNNKEL (reference sequence).

This chain uses TRBV4-1 with TRBJ2-2; 8 positions match TRBD2. J lost 3 bases, V lost 0 bases, and 3 bases had no gene match. This CDR3 has 16 amino acids. CDR1 and CDR2 from the germline V gene are MGHRA and YSYEKL. The CDR3 protein is CASSQEGGGYTGELFF. In nucleotides, the CDR3 is TGCGCCAGCAGCCAAGAGGGCGGGGGGTACACCGGGGAGCTGTTTTTT.

The rearrangement links TRBV7-9 to TRBJ2-3, with a possible D match to TRBD2 (6 bases). The CDR3 has 16 amino acids. Germline V CDR1 and CDR2: SEHNR, FQNEAQ (reference sequence). V shed 5 bases and J shed 3 bases, with 18 bases lying between them. The CDR3 here is CASSPGLPGGTDTQYF. The CDR3 bases are TGTGCCAGCAGCCCCGGACTGCCTGGGGGGACAGATACGCAGTATTTT.

The chain recombines TRBV5-1 with TRBJ2-3; D remains ambiguous. V was pared by 0 bases and J by 4 bases, with 15 bases between. The CDR3 contains 16 residues. Germline CDR1 SGHRS, CDR2 YFSETQ. The CDR3 DNA follows: TGCGCCAGCAGCTTGGGCGAGATAGTTAAGGCAGATACGCAGTATTTT. This translates into CASSLGEIVKADTQYF.